The 30 T cell receptor beta chains presented below share a single source sample, sequenced in a study of T cell repertoires in cytomegalovirus infection. TCRdb analysed the reads with MiXCR anew, one entry per CDR3 protein. The sample lists about 440,000 distinct CDR3 sequences, 30% to 40% occurring once. Sequencing used PBMCs. Receptors were obtained from a human donor in good health (CMV status not recorded). Some clones in this sample may be carry-over from other donors' samples.

The chain uses TRBV12-3 or TRBV12-4 and TRBJ1-1, with TRBD1 as a possible D gene (5 bases). CDR3 size: 16 residues. Trimming removed 5 bases from V and 0 bases from J, with 16 bases in between. The CDR3 region has the DNA TGTGCCAGCAGTGGTGACCGGGACCCTTTGAACACTGAAGCTTTCTTT. As protein: CASSGDRDPLNTEAFF.

This clonotype was seen a few times. The rearrangement joins TRBV6-6 to TRBJ2-5; D unresolved. Germline assignment: CDR1 MNHNY and CDR2 SVGAGI (reference sequence). Trimming removed 0 bases at V and 2 bases at J, with 10 bases between. CDR3 size: 15 residues. This chain's CDR3 is CASSYSRVMQETQYF. CDR3 in DNA: TGTGCCAGCAGTTACTCTAGGGTGATGCAAGAGACCCAGTACTTC.

This clonotype has a handful of counts. This chain uses TRBV24-1 with TRBJ2-1; D is possibly TRBD1 (6 bases). The CDR3 totals 14 residues. Germline CDR1 and CDR2: KGHDR and SFDVKD. With 6 bases removed from V and 6 bases from J, the gap between germline ends came to 14 bases. The CDR3 region is CATSPGQTRNEQFF. Here the CDR3 DNA reads TGTGCCACCAGTCCTGGACAGACCCGCAATGAGCAGTTCTTC.

The CDR3 bases are TGTGCCAGCTCCCGCGACAGGGGGCAGGATGAAGCTTTCTTT. The encoded protein is CASSRDRGQDEAFF. The chain links TRBV18 to TRBJ1-1; TRBD1 agrees at 10 bases. The CDR3 is 14 amino acids. Trimming removed 6 bases from V and 7 bases from J; junction bases left unmatched: 8. Germline CDR1 KGHSH, CDR2 LQKENI. Combining the CDR3 with reference TRBV18 and TRBJ1-1 gives the whole variable domain NAGVMQNPRHLVRRRGQEARLRCSPMKGHSHVYWYRQLPEEGLKFMVYLQKENIIDESGMPKERFSAEFPKEGPSILRIQQVVRGDSAAYFCASSRDRGQDEAFFGQGTRLTVV.

This clonotype was seen a few times. The chain combines TRBV6-2 or TRBV6-3 with TRBJ1-1; D is unresolved. Germline values: CDR1 MNHEY, CDR2 SVGEGT. V was clipped by 6 bases and J by 5 bases, with 7 bases between them. The CDR3 runs 11 residues. Here the CDR3 reads CASSPRTEAFF. Written as DNA, the CDR3 is TGTGCCAGCAGCCCTCGAACTGAAGCTTTCTTT.

The rearrangement links TRBV7-2 to TRBJ2-3; 8 nucleotides agree with TRBD2. Germline V lookup: CDR1 SGHTA, CDR2 FQGNSA. CDR3 length equals 15 residues. V lost 3 bases and J lost 3; bases outside the gene matches: 5. The CDR3 sequence: CASSFSGTRTDTQYF. For the CDR3, the DNA is TGTGCCAGCAGCTTTTCCGGGACTAGGACAGATACGCAGTATTTT.

This clonotype came up a few times. The chain joins TRBV2 to TRBJ2-7, with 8 bases fitting TRBD2. The CDR3 spans 15 residues. The ends lost 0 bases at V and 4 bases at J; junction bases unmatched: 5. From germline, CDR1 is SNHLY and CDR2 FYNNEI. The CDR3 DNA follows: TGTGCCAGCAGTGAAGCCGGGACTAGTATTTACGAGCAGTACTTC. Encoded protein: CASSEAGTSIYEQYF. The whole variable domain, remainder taken from reference TRBV2 and TRBJ2-7, is EPEVTQTPSHQVTQMGQEVILRCVPISNHLYFYWYRQILGQKVEFLVSFYNNEISEKSEIFDDQFSVERPDGSNFTLKIRSTKLEDSAMYFCASSEAGTSIYEQYFGPGTRLTVT.

There are a few counts of this clonotype. V and J are TRBV20-1 and TRBJ2-7, with 10 bases identical to TRBD2. Per germline, CDR1 DFQATT and CDR2 SNEGSKA (reference sequence). The CDR3 length is 15 residues. The J segment lost 5 bases and the V segment lost 3 bases, leaving 10 bases of the junction unmatched. This chain's CDR3 is CSASLITSGANEQYF. CDR3 nucleotides: TGCAGTGCTAGTTTAATTACTAGCGGGGCAAACGAGCAGTACTTC.

The V and J genes are TRBV12-3 or TRBV12-4 and TRBJ2-2; 7 bases agree with TRBD1. The CDR3 runs 15 residues. V was pared by 6 bases and J by 1 base, with 5 bases of the junction left unmatched. The CDR3 reads CASRLGQENTGELFF. CDR3 DNA: TGTGCCAGCAGGCTTGGACAGGAGAACACCGGGGAGCTGTTTTTT.

In its sample, this clonotype was seen a few times. The genes are TRBV6-6 and TRBJ2-3; TRBD2 matches at 8 bases. The CDR3 contains 14 residues. With V trimmed by 7 bases and J by 6 bases, 9 bases remained unmatched. The germline CDR1 and CDR2 sequences are MNHNY and SVGAGI (reference sequence). The CDR3, as DNA: TGTGCCAGCAACGGCGGGGGGCTCGGGGATACGCAGTATTTT. It codes for CASNGGGLGDTQYF.

The chain links TRBV15 to TRBJ1-2; D gene uncertain. The CDR3 is 13 residues long. Trimming left V 0 bases short and J 4 bases short, with 6 bases between. The germline V gene encodes CDR1 LNHNV and CDR2 YYDKDF (reference sequence). CDR3 sequence: CATSRDGLYGYTF. CDR3 DNA sequence: TGTGCCACCAGCAGAGATGGACTCTATGGCTACACCTTC.

Many counts were recorded for this clonotype. V gene TRBV7-2 combines with J gene TRBJ1-4; tentative D call: TRBD1 (5 bases). Germline lookup yields CDR1 SGHTA and CDR2 FQGNSA. The V and J ends lost 7 bases and 4 bases respectively, with 16 bases between them. The CDR3 sequence is 15 residues long. CDR3 bases: TGTGCCAGCACCCTGCAGGGACGGATTAATGAAAAACTGTTTTTT. Protein sequence: CASTLQGRINEKLFF. Filled out from reference TRBV7-2 and TRBJ1-4, the complete variable domain reads GAGVSQSPSNKVTEKGKDVELRCDPISGHTALYWYRQSLGQGLEFLIYFQGNSAPDKSGLPSDRFSAERTGGSVSTLTIQRTQQEDSAVYLCASTLQGRINEKLFFGSGTQLSVL.

The chain carries TRBV7-2 and TRBJ2-1, with 13 positions matching TRBD2. The CDR3 is made up of 17 amino acids. After removal of 2 bases from V and 7 bases from J, the junction contained 8 bases not matched to a gene. Germline assignment: CDR1 SGHTA and CDR2 FQGNSA. The DNA for the CDR3 is TGTGCCAGCAGCTTACGACTAGCGGGAGGTCCTTCAAATGAGCAGTTCTTC. This sequence encodes CASSLRLAGGPSNEQFF.

This clonotype came up a few times. V is TRBV4-1 and J is TRBJ2-3; the D is unclear. CDR3 size: 15 residues. CDR1 is MGHRA, CDR2 YSYEKL, per germline. The V end lost 4 bases, the J end lost 4 bases, and 15 bases lay between the germline ends. Here the CDR3 DNA reads TGCGCCAGCAGCCTTAAGGCAAGCCCGCCAGATACGCAGTATTTT. Translating it yields CASSLKASPPDTQYF.

The chain links TRBV10-3 to TRBJ2-1; D may match TRBD1 or TRBD2 (5 bases each). CDR3 length: 16 residues. Trimming took 0 bases from V and 0 from J, leaving 9 bases between them. Germline V gives CDR1 ENHRY, CDR2 SYGVKD. The DNA for the CDR3 is TGTGCCATCAGTGAGTCTGCAGGGAGCTCCTACAATGAGCAGTTCTTC. Translation: CAISESAGSSYNEQFF.

The chain employs TRBV14 and TRBJ2-2, with D unclear. The V end was cut by 2 bases, the J end by 3 bases, with 10 bases between. CDR1 is SGHDN and CDR2 is FVKESK in the germline V gene. This CDR3 contains 15 residues. The DNA for the CDR3 is TGTGCCAGCAGCCAATGGAACCGACACACCGGGGAGCTGTTTTTT. It encodes CASSQWNRHTGELFF.

The chain combines TRBV20-1 with TRBJ1-2; the D gene is possibly TRBD1 (6 bases). The germline V gene has CDR1 DFQATT and CDR2 SNEGSKA (reference sequence). This CDR3 spans 13 amino acids. V dropped 6 bases and J dropped 7 bases, with 18 bases sitting between them. The chain's CDR3 is CSAASRNRAGYTF. The DNA of the CDR3 is TGCAGTGCCGCCTCCCGTAACAGGGCTGGCTACACCTTC.

This clonotype was seen only a few times. The V gene is TRBV28, the J gene TRBJ2-7, with 10 bases that match TRBD2. Germline CDR1 reads MDHEN; CDR2 reads SYDVKM. V lost 3 bases and J lost 6; bases outside the gene matches: 8. The CDR3 contains 15 residues. The CDR3 spells CASSFLELAGVEQYF. The CDR3 DNA follows: TGTGCCAGCAGTTTCTTAGAGCTAGCGGGGGTCGAGCAGTACTTC.

This sequence joins TRBV7-8 and TRBJ2-6; TRBD1 agrees at 11 bases. The CDR3 spans 19 residues. The germline CDR1 and CDR2 sequences are SGHVS and FQNEAQ. V dropped 3 bases and J dropped 2; count of bases not matched to a gene: 9. This CDR3 reads CASSLGTGTGGTGANVLTF. The CDR3 nucleotides are TGTGCCAGCAGCTTGGGAACCGGGACAGGGGGTACTGGGGCCAACGTCCTGACTTTC. Drawing the rest from reference TRBV7-8 and TRBJ2-6, the complete variable domain is GAGVSQSPRYKVAKRGQDVALRCDPISGHVSLFWYQQALGQGPEFLTYFQNEAQLDKSGLPSDRFFAERPEGSVSTLKIQRTQQEDSAVYLCASSLGTGTGGTGANVLTFGAGSRLTVL.

This clonotype was seen more than once but under ten times. This rearrangement joins TRBV10-3 to TRBJ1-2; perhaps TRBD1 as D (6 bases). The CDR3 contains 15 residues. Germline V gives CDR1 ENHRY, CDR2 SYGVKD. Trimming shortened V by 8 bases and J by 1 base, and 17 bases separated the two germline ends. The CDR3 coding sequence is TGTGCCATCTCGGACAGCAGAATAATTAACTATGGCTACACCTTC. Its protein is CAISDSRIINYGYTF.

The chain employs TRBV11-2 and TRBJ2-7, with a weak D call TRBD2 (6 bases). Trimming removed 5 bases at V and 2 bases at J, with 13 bases between. The CDR3 loop spans 14 amino acids. The V gene's germline CDR1 is SGHAT and CDR2 FQNNGV. The CDR3 spells CASSRIAAAYEQYF. The CDR3 region has the DNA TGTGCCAGCAGCCGAATAGCGGCAGCCTACGAGCAGTACTTC.

As DNA, the CDR3 is TGTGCCAGCGGCCGGGGACGGAGGGAGCAGTACTTC. Translation: CASGRGRREQYF. The chain uses TRBV28 and TRBJ2-7; D tentatively fits TRBD1 or TRBD2 (5 bases each). CDR1 is MDHEN and CDR2 is SYDVKM in the germline V gene. The CDR3 is 12 amino acids. Deletions cut 8 bases from V and 7 bases from J, with 15 bases between.

This rearrangement joins TRBV12-3 or TRBV12-4 to TRBJ2-3; D uncertain. Trimming took 6 bases from V and 4 from J, leaving 8 bases between them. The CDR3 sequence is 12 residues long. The CDR3 loop is CASRRAADTQYF. As DNA, the CDR3 is TGTGCCAGCAGGAGAGCCGCAGATACGCAGTATTTT.

This clonotype was observed once. Since the CDR3 does not end with the conserved phenylalanine or tryptophan, this likely comes from a read error. In DNA, the CDR3 is TGTGCCAGCAGCTTACTCAGGGGAAATGAGCAGTTCTTA. It encodes CASSLLRGNEQFL. This chain connects TRBV7-2 to TRBJ2-1, with D perhaps TRBD1 (6 bases). CDR3 size: 13 residues. CDR1 is SGHTA, CDR2 FQGNSA, per germline. Trimming left V 2 bases short and J 7 bases short, with 9 bases between.

This chain uses TRBV5-6 with TRBJ2-3; 8 bases align to TRBD2. Per germline, CDR1 SGHDT and CDR2 YYEEEE. This CDR3 has 16 amino acids. V was pared by 1 base and J by 2 bases, with 6 bases of the junction left unmatched. The CDR3 loop is CASSLFPAGDTDTQYF. DNA for the CDR3: TGTGCCAGCAGCTTGTTTCCAGCGGGGGACACAGATACGCAGTATTTT.

V gene TRBV2 combines with J gene TRBJ2-3, with TRBD2 matching over 10 bases. The germline V gene encodes CDR1 SNHLY and CDR2 FYNNEI. The V segment lost 7 bases and the J segment 0 bases; nucleotides outside the gene matches: 4. The CDR3 sequence is 15 residues long. The CDR3 sequence is CASNILAGSTDTQYF. The CDR3 DNA reads as TGTGCCAGCAACATACTAGCGGGGAGCACAGATACGCAGTATTTT.

At least ten counts were recorded for this clonotype. The V and J genes are TRBV7-9 and TRBJ1-1, with a tentative D call TRBD1 (5 bases). V was pared by 7 bases and J by 1 base, with 10 bases between. There are 13 residues in the CDR3. Germline V CDR1 and CDR2: SEHNR, FQNEAQ (reference sequence). The CDR3 spells CASTRGGNTEAFF. The CDR3 DNA is TGTGCCAGCACCCGGGGGGGGAACACTGAAGCTTTCTTT.

There are many counts of this clonotype. V gene TRBV7-2 combines with J gene TRBJ1-6, with 9 nucleotides matching TRBD1. Per the germline V gene, CDR1 is SGHTA and CDR2 is FQGNSA. V lost 5 bases to trimming and J lost 2 bases; unmatched junction nucleotides: 4. The CDR3 covers 16 residues. CDR3 amino acids: CASSPTGGPYNSPLHF. CDR3 DNA: TGTGCCAGCAGCCCCACAGGGGGCCCCTATAATTCACCCCTCCACTTT.

V and J are TRBV11-2 and TRBJ1-1, with 10 positions matching TRBD1. This CDR3 is 15 amino acids long. V dropped 5 bases and J dropped 4; count of bases not matched to a gene: 7. Germline assignment: CDR1 SGHAT and CDR2 FQNNGV. The CDR3 loop reads CASSPSRDRGTEAFF. Here the CDR3 DNA reads TGTGCCAGCAGCCCCTCCCGGGACAGGGGCACTGAAGCTTTCTTT.

This clonotype appeared many times. This sequence joins TRBV7-9 and TRBJ2-2; D might be TRBD2 (7 bases). From germline, CDR1 is SEHNR and CDR2 FQNEAQ (reference sequence). Trimming left V 5 bases short and J 3 bases short, with 16 bases between. The CDR3 runs to 16 residues. The CDR3 loop is CASSPLRGGYTGELFF. The CDR3 coding sequence is TGTGCCAGCAGCCCGTTAAGGGGGGGATACACCGGGGAGCTGTTTTTT.